This T cell receptor beta chain derives from a study of PD-L1 blockade in urothelial cancer. Germline CDR1 is SGHKS and CDR2 is YYEKEE (reference sequence). CDR3 length: 15 amino acids. V was pared by 2 bases and J by 5 bases, with 7 bases of the junction left unmatched. Measured with immunoSEQ multiplex PCR; TCRdb has only the in-frame clones, and not every one. The table shows some 51,000 clones, with around 90% occurring only once. Study-level findings and limits: Having blood TCR clonality under the median before treatment predicted better survival.

To note about this clone: Its antigen remains unknown.

Time point defined: peripheral blood 6 weeks after treatment start. The TCR originated in a man aged 60 to 69 with urothelial cancer. This chain joins TRBV5-5 and TRBJ2-3; 8 bases are a match to TRBD2. The sample consisted of PBMCs, taken around atezolizumab (anti-PD-L1) treatment. The CDR3 loop reads CASSFLGGERDTQYF. The DNA for the CDR3 is TGTGCCAGCAGCTTCCTCGGGGGGGAAAGAGATACGCAGTATTTT.